The 8 T cell receptor beta chains below were found in one sample sequenced in a study of T cells in Graves' hyperthyroidism and ophthalmopathy. Researchers took RNA transcripts and amplified the TCR beta CDR3 regions from them. The primer set for the first-round RT-PCR of the TCR CDR3 was HTBI. TCRdb re-derived calls from the multiplex PCR reads in MiXCR, one entry per CDR3 protein. The sample contains 300,000 to 500,000 distinct CDR3 sequences, approximately 15% of which appear only once. Input material: blood. Source of these receptors: a woman under 40 with Graves' hyperthyroidism.

In its sample, this clonotype was seen many times. This chain uses TRBV20-1 with TRBJ2-5, with D perhaps TRBD2 (8 bases). V shed 3 bases and J shed 5 bases, with 22 bases lying between them. The CDR3 length is 16 residues. Germline V gives CDR1 DFQATT, CDR2 SNEGSKA (reference sequence). CDR3 bases: TGCAGTGCTAGGACAGGGTCCCGGACTAGCCCTGAGACCCAGTACTTC. Translating gives CSARTGSRTSPETQYF.

To note about this clonotype: A much larger clone is a single base away; this may be a read error. The V gene is TRBV11-2, the J gene TRBJ2-7; 9 bases line up with TRBD2. The CDR3 loop spans 15 amino acids. Germline trimming cut 6 bases from V and 3 bases from J; bases unmatched to any gene: 9. Per the germline V gene, CDR1 is SGHAT and CDR2 is FQNNGV. The DNA of the CDR3 is TGTGCCAGCAGGCAGACCGATAGCGGGAGCTACGAGCAGTACTTC. It encodes CASRQTDSGSYEQYF.

This clonotype was counted at least ten times. V usage is TRBV30 and J usage is TRBJ1-1; 7 bases line up with TRBD1. Germline V CDR1 and CDR2: GTSNPN, SVGIG (reference sequence). With 4 bases clipped from V and 8 bases from J, the junction kept 13 bases outside the gene matches. The CDR3 sequence is 14 residues long. The CDR3 DNA is TGTGCCTGGATCCGCCAAGTCCTGACAGGGGAAGCTTTCTTT. It specifies CAWIRQVLTGEAFF.

The chain has TRBV20-1 and TRBJ2-7; D is unresolved. Per the germline V gene, CDR1 is DFQATT and CDR2 is SNEGSKA (reference sequence). Trimming took off 1 base at V and 2 bases at J, with 6 bases between the two ends. The length of the CDR3 is 12 residues. The CDR3 sequence is CSARAGPYEQYF. DNA of the CDR3: TGCAGTGCTAGAGCAGGCCCCTACGAGCAGTACTTC.

There are many counts of this clonotype. The chain uses TRBV11-1 and TRBJ2-7, with no clear D. Germline values: CDR1 SGHAT, CDR2 FQDESV (reference sequence). The V end was cut by 5 bases, the J end by 0 bases, with 17 bases between. This CDR3 has 16 amino acids. In DNA form, the CDR3 reads TGTGCCAGCAGCCCAACTCGTCTAAGGAGCTCCTACGAGCAGTACTTC. This codes for CASSPTRLRSSYEQYF.

This clonotype was found many times. The V and J genes are TRBV7-8 and TRBJ1-5; D is ambiguous. Germline lookup yields CDR1 SGHVS and CDR2 FQNEAQ. The CDR3 has 15 residues. V dropped 6 bases and J dropped 2 bases, with 14 bases sitting between them. The DNA for the CDR3 is TGTGCCAGCAGTCGACATGTAAAGGGCAATCAGCCCCAGCATTTT. It is translated as CASSRHVKGNQPQHF.

Only a few counts were recorded for this clonotype. The junction and the germline gene differ at one end; a read error may be behind it. The V and J genes are TRBV29-1 and TRBJ2-5; TRBD1 matches 7 bases. The germline V gene encodes CDR1 SQVTM and CDR2 ANQGSEA. CDR3 length equals 15 residues. The CDR3 region has the DNA TGCAGCGTTGAAGATCAAGGGACAGAACAAGGGACCCAGTACTTC. This gives the protein CSVEDQGTEQGTQYF.

This clonotype has a count of ten or more. The rearrangement uses TRBV6-1 and TRBJ2-2, with 7 nucleotides matching TRBD2. CDR3 length: 16 residues. Germline CDR1 and CDR2: MNHNS and SASEGT. Losses at the gene ends were 5 bases for V and 4 bases for J; bases not matched to a gene: 10. The CDR3 here is CASSYVLAVGTGELFF. The CDR3 DNA reads TGTGCCAGCAGTTATGTGCTAGCGGTAGGCACCGGGGAGCTGTTTTTT.